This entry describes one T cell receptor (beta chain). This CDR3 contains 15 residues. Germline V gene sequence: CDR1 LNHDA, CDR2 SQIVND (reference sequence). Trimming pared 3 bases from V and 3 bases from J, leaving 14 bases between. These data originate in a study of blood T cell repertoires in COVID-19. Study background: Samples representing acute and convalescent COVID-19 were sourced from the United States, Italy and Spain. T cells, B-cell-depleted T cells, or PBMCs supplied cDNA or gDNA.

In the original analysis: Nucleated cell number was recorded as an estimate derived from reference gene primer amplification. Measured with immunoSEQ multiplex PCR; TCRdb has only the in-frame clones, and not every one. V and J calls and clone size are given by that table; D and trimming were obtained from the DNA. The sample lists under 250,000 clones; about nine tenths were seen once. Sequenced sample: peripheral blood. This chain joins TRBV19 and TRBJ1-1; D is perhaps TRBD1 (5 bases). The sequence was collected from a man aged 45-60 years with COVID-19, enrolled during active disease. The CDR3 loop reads CASSIPPGGYTEAFF. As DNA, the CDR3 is TGTGCCAGTAGTATTCCCCCGGGGGGGTACACTGAAGCTTTCTTT.